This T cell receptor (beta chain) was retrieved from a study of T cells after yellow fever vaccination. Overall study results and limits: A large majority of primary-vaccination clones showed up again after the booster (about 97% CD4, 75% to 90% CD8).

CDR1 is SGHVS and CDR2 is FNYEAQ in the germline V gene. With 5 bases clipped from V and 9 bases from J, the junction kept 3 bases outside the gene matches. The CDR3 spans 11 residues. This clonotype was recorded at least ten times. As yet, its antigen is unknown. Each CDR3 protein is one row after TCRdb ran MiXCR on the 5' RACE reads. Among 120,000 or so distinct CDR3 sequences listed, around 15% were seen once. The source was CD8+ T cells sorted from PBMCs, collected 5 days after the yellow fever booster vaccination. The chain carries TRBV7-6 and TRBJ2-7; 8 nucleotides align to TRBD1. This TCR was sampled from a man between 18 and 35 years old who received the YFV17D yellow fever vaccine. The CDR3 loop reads CASSHGQGQYF. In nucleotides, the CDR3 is TGTGCCAGCAGCCACGGACAGGGGCAGTACTTC.